Included here is one T cell receptor beta chain sequence, with context. This sample was included in a study of blood T cell repertoires in COVID-19. Trimming at V came to 4 bases and at J to 3 bases, leaving 18 bases not matched to a gene. The CDR3 spans 18 residues. Germline CDR1 is SGHNT and CDR2 is YYREEE (reference sequence). TCRdb keeps only in-frame clones here, not all; method: immunoSEQ multiplex PCR. The repertoire holds under 400,000 clones, with 88% as singletons. Sequencing was done on a sample of peripheral blood. The V gene is TRBV5-4, the J gene TRBJ2-5; 7 nucleotides agree with TRBD1. The sequence came from a woman aged 30 to 39 with COVID-19, enrolled during active disease. The CDR3 sequence: CASSLASTRTGPKETQYF. The CDR3 DNA follows: TGTGCCAGCAGCCTGGCGTCTACTCGGACAGGACCTAAAGAGACCCAGTACTTC.